Listed here are 28 T cell receptor beta chains from one sample, sequenced in a study of T cells in Graves' hyperthyroidism and ophthalmopathy (dated by TCRdb to about 2019). Library construction relied on multiplex PCR. Instrument on record: Illumina HiSeq 2000. The TCR beta CDR3 regions were amplified from the RNA transcripts. A first-round RT-PCR of the TCR CDR3 used the HTBI primer set with the Qiagen OneStep RT-PCR kit. In-frame beta chains were kept once TCRdb had trimmed the public reads at Q25 with fastp and called clones with MiXCR. Rows are unified per CDR3 protein, each entry keeping the most common DNA and genes. For this sample the table gives about 400,000 distinct CDR3 sequences, of which around 14% were detected only once. The top ten hold roughly 33% of the sample. The specimen was blood. The source is a woman aged 30 to 39 with Graves' hyperthyroidism.

This clonotype was seen ten or more times. The rearrangement joins TRBV20-1 to TRBJ1-1, with unresolved D. The CDR3 has 16 residues. Germline V gene sequence: CDR1 DFQATT, CDR2 SNEGSKA (reference sequence). Trimming removed 0 bases from V and 1 base from J, with 15 bases in between. The CDR3 loop reads CSARDGSRAQNTEAFF. CDR3 sequence (DNA): TGCAGTGCTAGAGATGGGAGCAGAGCCCAGAACACTGAAGCTTTCTTT.

This clonotype appeared a few times. Here the CDR3 reads CASRNRDRGNEKLFF. In DNA form, the CDR3 reads TGTGCCAGCAGAAACCGGGACAGGGGAAATGAAAAACTGTTTTTT. The chain recombines TRBV27 with TRBJ1-4, with 10 bases matching TRBD1. The CDR3 has 15 amino acids. Germline values: CDR1 MNHEY, CDR2 SMNVEV (reference sequence). Trimming at V came to 6 bases and at J to 5 bases, leaving 6 bases not matched to a gene.

This clonotype was counted ten times or more. The genes are TRBV6-1 and TRBJ1-2; D is uncertain. V dropped 2 bases and J dropped 10 bases, with 20 bases sitting between them. The CDR3 has 15 amino acids. Per germline, CDR1 MNHNS and CDR2 SASEGT. DNA for the CDR3: TGTGCCAGCAGTGAACCGTCCAGGTCGTTGGAGAACTACACCTTC. The encoded protein is CASSEPSRSLENYTF.

This clonotype was detected a few times. V is TRBV20-1 and J is TRBJ2-3, with 7 bases matching TRBD2. With V trimmed by 5 bases and J by 4 bases, 3 bases remained unmatched. The CDR3 runs to 12 residues. Germline CDR1 reads DFQATT; CDR2 reads SNEGSKA (reference sequence). CDR3 sequence reads: CSAPGLADTQYF. DNA for the CDR3: TGCAGTGCTCCCGGACTAGCAGATACGCAGTATTTT.

In its sample, this clonotype was seen a few times. This chain uses TRBV20-1 with TRBJ2-2, with D hard to call. The CDR3 totals 14 residues. Looked up from germline, CDR1 is DFQATT and CDR2 is SNEGSKA (reference sequence). V shed 3 bases and J shed 4 bases, with 12 bases lying between them. The CDR3 coding sequence is TGCAGTGCTAGTGTGGGGAAGAGCACCGGGGAGCTGTTTTTT. Amino acids: CSASVGKSTGELFF.

There are a few counts of this clonotype. The CDR3 region is CASRQGQRTAEAFF. In DNA form, the CDR3 reads TGTGCCAGCAGACAGGGTCAAAGAACCGCTGAAGCTTTCTTT. This chain joins TRBV19 and TRBJ1-1, with 7 positions matching TRBD1. This CDR3 is built from 14 residues. V shed 9 bases and J 6 bases; nucleotides not matched to a gene: 13. Germline V gene lookup returns CDR1 LNHDA and CDR2 SQIVND (reference sequence). Based on the CDR3 plus reference TRBV19 and TRBJ1-1, the full variable domain is DGGITQSPKYLFRKEGQNVTLSCEQNLNHDAMYWYRQDPGQGLRLIYYSQIVNDFQKGDIAEGYSVSREKKESFPLTVTSAQKNPTAFYLCASRQGQRTAEAFFGQGTRLTVV.

This clonotype was seen at least ten times. The chain couples TRBV6-5 to TRBJ1-1; no clear D. The V gene lost 2 bases and the J gene lost 0 bases, with 7 bases spanning the gap. Germline CDR1 MNHEY, CDR2 SVGAGI. The CDR3 consists of 14 residues. CDR3 amino acids: CASSYKQLNTEAFF. The DNA of the CDR3 is TGTGCCAGCAGTTACAAACAGCTGAACACTGAAGCTTTCTTT.

This clonotype was observed a few times. The chain is built from TRBV25-1 and TRBJ2-3; 9 bases line up with TRBD2. The CDR3 spans 13 residues. From germline, CDR1 is MGHDK and CDR2 SYGVNS. The V segment lost 8 bases and the J segment 5 bases; nucleotides outside the gene matches: 5. This chain's CDR3 is CASGVLAGDTQYF. The CDR3 coding sequence is TGTGCCAGCGGGGTACTAGCGGGAGATACGCAGTATTTT. The full variable domain, completed using reference TRBV25-1 and TRBJ2-3, is EADIYQTPRYLVIGTGKKITLECSQTMGHDKMYWYQQDPGMELHLIHYSYGVNSTEKGDLSSESTVSRIRTEHFPLTLESARPSHTSQYLCASGVLAGDTQYFGPGTRLTVL.

There are a few counts of this clonotype. The V call is TRBV10-2, the J call TRBJ1-3; 8 nucleotides align to TRBD1. Germline assignment: CDR1 WSHSY and CDR2 SAAADI. The CDR3 runs 17 residues. J lost 1 base, V lost 5 bases, and 10 bases had no gene match. The CDR3 coding sequence is TGCGCCAGCAGTAGGTTTTCGGGACAGGCGTCTGGAAACACCATATATTTT. Amino acids: CASSRFSGQASGNTIYF.

This clonotype was seen only a few times. The CDR3 region has the DNA TGTGCCAGCAGCGTTGCGACAGGGAGGCAAGAGACCCAGTACTTC. Translated, it gives CASSVATGRQETQYF. The rearrangement uses TRBV9 and TRBJ2-5, with a tentative D call TRBD1 (7 bases). CDR3 size: 15 residues. From germline, CDR1 is SGDLS and CDR2 YYNGEE. V gave up 2 bases and J gave up 2 bases, with 13 bases separating them.

This clonotype was recorded many times. The junction differs from germline at one of its ends, possibly a read error. The chain uses TRBV7-2 and TRBJ2-1, with 9 bases fitting TRBD2. Germline CDR1 is SGHTA and CDR2 is FQGNSA. The CDR3 has 15 residues. The CDR3 region has the DNA TGTGCCAGCAGCCTAGCGGGGTACTCCTACAATGAGCAGTTCTTC. Translated, it gives CASSLAGYSYNEQFF.

The chain links TRBV6-5 to TRBJ1-5; D unclear. The ends were cut back, 2 bases at V and 3 bases at J, with 8 bases in the middle. Germline-derived CDR1 and CDR2 are MNHEY and SVGAGI. The CDR3 consists of 14 residues. The CDR3, as DNA: TGTGCCAGCAGTTACGTAGGTTCCAATCAGCCCCAGCATTTT. This gives the protein CASSYVGSNQPQHF.

The chain employs TRBV12-3 or TRBV12-4 and TRBJ1-5, with 7 bases matching TRBD1. The CDR3 covers 16 residues. The J segment lost 3 bases and the V segment lost 6 bases, leaving 11 bases of the junction unmatched. The CDR3 reads CASSDRDSRVNQPQHF. CDR3 nucleotides: TGTGCCAGCAGCGACAGGGATTCGAGGGTCAATCAGCCCCAGCATTTT.

This clonotype came up many times. This sequence joins TRBV30 and TRBJ2-3; tentatively, D is TRBD2 (5 bases). The V end lost 3 bases, the J end lost 3 bases, and 13 bases lay between the germline ends. This CDR3 has 14 residues. Germline V CDR1 and CDR2: GTSNPN, SVGIG (reference sequence). The CDR3: CAWSPRSGTDTQYF. CDR3 DNA sequence: TGTGCCTGGAGCCCTAGATCGGGGACAGATACGCAGTATTTT.

This clonotype has at least ten counts. The V call is TRBV27, the J call TRBJ2-5; 9 bases match TRBD2. Trimming cost V 5 bases and J 1 base; bases outside gene matches: 8. This CDR3 contains 16 residues. Germline V gene sequence: CDR1 MNHEY, CDR2 SMNVEV (reference sequence). The CDR3 nucleotides are TGTGCCAGCAGTGGGTTAGCGGGGGCCTCCCAAGAGACCCAGTACTTC. Amino acids: CASSGLAGASQETQYF.

In this sample, this clonotype turned up many times. The V gene is TRBV5-6, the J gene TRBJ1-2, with D possibly TRBD1 on 6 matching bases. Trimming stripped 4 bases from V and 3 bases from J, with 7 bases between. CDR1 and CDR2 from the germline V gene are SGHDT and YYEEEE. The length of the CDR3 is 12 residues. For the CDR3, the DNA is TGTGCCAGCAGCGGGGGCGACTATGGCTACACCTTC. This gives the protein CASSGGDYGYTF. Using reference TRBV5-6 and TRBJ1-2 for the parts outside the CDR3, the full variable domain is DAGVTQSPTHLIKTRGQQVTLRCSPKSGHDTVSWYQQALGQGPQFIFQYYEEEERQRGNFPDRFSGHQFPNYSSELNVNALLLGDSALYLCASSGGDYGYTFGSGTRLTVV.

This clonotype was seen only a few times. The rearrangement links TRBV24-1 to TRBJ2-2, with 7 nucleotides matching TRBD1. Per the germline V gene, CDR1 is KGHDR and CDR2 is SFDVKD. Germline trimming cut 4 bases from V and 1 base from J; bases unmatched to any gene: 8. CDR3 length equals 17 residues. In DNA, the CDR3 is TGTGCCACCAGTGAGAGATTGGGGACAGAGAACACCGGGGAGCTGTTTTTT. This sequence encodes CATSERLGTENTGELFF.

This clonotype was observed a handful of times. The genes are TRBV7-9 and TRBJ1-2, with 7 bases matching TRBD1. This CDR3 spans 14 amino acids. V shed 6 bases, J shed 1 base, and the junction held 5 bases outside the gene matches. The germline V gene has CDR1 SEHNR and CDR2 FQNEAQ (reference sequence). DNA of the CDR3: TGTGCCAGCAGATCACAGGGGCGTAACTATGGCTACACCTTC. Amino acids: CASRSQGRNYGYTF. Combining the CDR3 with reference TRBV7-9 and TRBJ1-2 gives the whole variable domain DTGVSQNPRHKITKRGQNVTFRCDPISEHNRLYWYRQTLGQGPEFLTYFQNEAQLEKSRLLSDRFSAERPKGSFSTLEIQRTEQGDSAMYLCASRSQGRNYGYTFGSGTRLTVV.

This chain connects TRBV15 to TRBJ1-5; weak D call: TRBD1 (5 bases). Trimming stripped 5 bases from V and 6 bases from J, with 17 bases between. This CDR3 comprises 15 residues. Germline assignment: CDR1 LNHNV and CDR2 YYDKDF (reference sequence). The CDR3 region is CATSLSLGGGQPQHF. The CDR3 DNA sequence: TGTGCCACCAGCCTTTCTCTGGGGGGAGGTCAGCCCCAGCATTTT. The whole variable domain, remainder taken from reference TRBV15 and TRBJ1-5, is DAMVIQNPRYQVTQFGKPVTLSCSQTLNHNVMYWYQQKSSQAPKLLFHYYDKDFNNEADTPDNFQSRRPNTSFCFLDIRSPGLGDTAMYLCATSLSLGGGQPQHFGDGTRLSIL.

This clonotype came up many times. The chain links TRBV6-1 to TRBJ1-2, with 8 bases aligning to TRBD1. CDR3 length equals 14 residues. After removal of 6 bases from V and 8 bases from J, the junction contained 11 bases not matched to a gene. CDR1 is MNHNS and CDR2 is SASEGT in the germline V gene. CDR3 coding DNA: TGTGCCAGCAGCCCACAGGGGGTAGTTGAGGGCTACACCTTC. Protein sequence: CASSPQGVVEGYTF.

This chain connects TRBV24-1 to TRBJ1-2, with D perhaps TRBD1 (5 bases). The ends were cut back, 3 bases at V and 6 bases at J, with 19 bases in the middle. This CDR3 has 16 residues. CDR1 and CDR2 (germline): KGHDR, SFDVKD. In nucleotides, the CDR3 is TGTGCCACCAGTGATCTTAACGGGGGGTTTTCTCATGGCTACACCTTC. Protein product: CATSDLNGGFSHGYTF.

This clonotype showed up many times. CDR3 coding DNA: TGTGCCAGCAGCCAAGATACAGGGGGCGTCTACGAGCAGTACTTC. Amino acid sequence: CASSQDTGGVYEQYF. The V call is TRBV3-1, the J call TRBJ2-7, with 9 positions matching TRBD1. Germline V gene data show CDR1 as LGHDT and CDR2 as YNNKEL (reference sequence). The CDR3 contains 15 residues. With V trimmed by 0 bases and J by 3 bases, 3 bases remained unmatched.

The chain recombines TRBV20-1 with TRBJ2-1; 7 bases match TRBD2. The J segment lost 7 bases and the V segment lost 6 bases, leaving 12 bases of the junction unmatched. In germline, CDR1 is DFQATT, CDR2 SNEGSKA (reference sequence). The CDR3 spans 14 residues. The CDR3 nucleotides read TGCAGTGCCCCCGGGACTATTAGCTTTAATGAGCAGTTCTTC. Its translation is CSAPGTISFNEQFF.

The chain links TRBV29-1 to TRBJ2-7; 9 nucleotides agree with TRBD1. With 1 base clipped from V and 4 bases from J, the junction kept 11 bases outside the gene matches. The CDR3 contains 16 residues. The V gene's germline CDR1 is SQVTM and CDR2 ANQGSEA. In nucleotides, the CDR3 is TGCAGCGTTGAAGGAGGGCCGGAGGACAGGGGTTACGAGCAGTACTTC. This sequence encodes CSVEGGPEDRGYEQYF.

This clonotype appeared many times. CDR3 sequence (DNA): TGCAGTGCTATACGGAACATTCTCAACGAGCAGTACTTC. Translating it yields CSAIRNILNEQYF. The chain links TRBV20-1 to TRBJ2-7; no clear D. Trimming stripped 4 bases from V and 5 bases from J, with 15 bases between. Germline-derived CDR1 and CDR2 are DFQATT and SNEGSKA (reference sequence). This CDR3 contains 13 residues.

This clonotype was counted at least ten times. The chain is built from TRBV3-1 and TRBJ2-3, with D unclear. The CDR3 is 11 amino acids. From germline, CDR1 is LGHDT and CDR2 YNNKEL (reference sequence). V was clipped by 1 base and J by 5 bases, with 1 base between them. This chain's CDR3 is CASSQVDTQYF. CDR3 DNA: TGTGCCAGCAGCCAAGTAGATACGCAGTATTTT.

In its sample, this clonotype was seen many times. The rearrangement uses TRBV12-3 or TRBV12-4 and TRBJ2-5; a weak D match, TRBD2 (6 bases). V lost 6 bases and J 5 bases, leaving 16 bases between the germline ends. The CDR3 runs to 14 residues. The CDR3 sequence: CASRSWGERETQYF. CDR3 in DNA: TGTGCCAGCAGAAGCTGGGGGGAAAGGGAGACCCAGTACTTC.

In this sample, this clonotype turned up once. A junction end diverges from the germline sequence, so it may reflect a read error. The chain uses TRBV5-1 and TRBJ1-6, with a tentative D call TRBD1 (5 bases). The CDR3 runs 15 residues. Looked up from germline, CDR1 is SGHRS and CDR2 is YFSETQ. CDR3 protein: CASSLEGLYSSPLHF. DNA for the CDR3: TGCGCCAGCAGCTTGGAGGGGCTATATAGTTCACCCCTCCACTTT.